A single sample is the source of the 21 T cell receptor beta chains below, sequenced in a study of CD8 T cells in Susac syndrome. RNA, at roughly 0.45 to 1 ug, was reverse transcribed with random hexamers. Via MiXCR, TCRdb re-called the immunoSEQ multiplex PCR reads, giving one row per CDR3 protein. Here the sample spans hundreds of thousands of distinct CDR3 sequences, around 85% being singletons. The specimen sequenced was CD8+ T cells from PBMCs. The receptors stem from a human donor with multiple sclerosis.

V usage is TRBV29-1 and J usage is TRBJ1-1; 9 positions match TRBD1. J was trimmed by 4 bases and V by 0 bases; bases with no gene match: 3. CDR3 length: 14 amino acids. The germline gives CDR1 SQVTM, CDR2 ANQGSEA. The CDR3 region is CSVEEEQGATEAFF. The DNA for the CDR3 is TGCAGCGTTGAAGAGGAACAGGGGGCCACTGAAGCTTTCTTT.

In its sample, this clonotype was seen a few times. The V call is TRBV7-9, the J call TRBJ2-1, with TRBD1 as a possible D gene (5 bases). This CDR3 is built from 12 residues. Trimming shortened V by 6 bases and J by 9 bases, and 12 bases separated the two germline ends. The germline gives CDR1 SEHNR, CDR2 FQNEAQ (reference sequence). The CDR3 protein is CASSLRVGEQFF. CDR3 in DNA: TGTGCCAGCAGTCTCAGGGTTGGTGAGCAGTTCTTC.

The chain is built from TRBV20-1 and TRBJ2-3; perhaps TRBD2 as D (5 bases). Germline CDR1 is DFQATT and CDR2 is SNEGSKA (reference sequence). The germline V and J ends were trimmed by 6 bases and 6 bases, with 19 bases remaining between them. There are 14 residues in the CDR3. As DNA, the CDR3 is TGCAGTGCCATCCGGGAAACAGAGAGCGATACGCAGTATTTT. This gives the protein CSAIRETESDTQYF.

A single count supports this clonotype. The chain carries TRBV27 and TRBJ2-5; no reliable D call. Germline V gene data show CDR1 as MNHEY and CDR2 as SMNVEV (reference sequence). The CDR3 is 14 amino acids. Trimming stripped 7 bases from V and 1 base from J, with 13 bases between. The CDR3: CASIFGGLQETQYF. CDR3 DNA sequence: TGTGCCAGCATCTTTGGCGGCCTCCAAGAGACCCAGTACTTC.

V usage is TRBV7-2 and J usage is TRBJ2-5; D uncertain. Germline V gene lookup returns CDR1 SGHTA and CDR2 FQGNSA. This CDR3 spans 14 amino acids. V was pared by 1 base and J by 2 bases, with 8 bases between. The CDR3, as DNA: TGTGCCAGCAGCTTAGACCTCCAACAAGAGACCCAGTACTTC. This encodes CASSLDLQQETQYF.

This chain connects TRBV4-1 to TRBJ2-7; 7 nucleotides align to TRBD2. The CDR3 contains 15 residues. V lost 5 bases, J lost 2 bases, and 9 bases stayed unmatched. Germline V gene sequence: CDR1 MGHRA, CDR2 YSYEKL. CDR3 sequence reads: CASSDGRNGAYEQYF. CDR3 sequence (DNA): TGCGCCAGCAGCGACGGGAGGAACGGTGCCTACGAGCAGTACTTC.

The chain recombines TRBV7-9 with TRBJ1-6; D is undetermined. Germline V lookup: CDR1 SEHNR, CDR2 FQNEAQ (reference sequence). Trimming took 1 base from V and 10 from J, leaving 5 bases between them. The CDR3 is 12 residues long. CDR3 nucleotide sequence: TGTGCCAGCAGCTTAGATGACTCACCCCTCCACTTT. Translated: CASSLDDSPLHF.

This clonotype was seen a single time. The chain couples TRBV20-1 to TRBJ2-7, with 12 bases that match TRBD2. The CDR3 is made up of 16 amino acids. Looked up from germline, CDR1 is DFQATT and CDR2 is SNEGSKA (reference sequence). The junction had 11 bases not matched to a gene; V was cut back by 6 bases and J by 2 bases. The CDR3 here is CSAVTSGSDGTYEQYF. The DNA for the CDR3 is TGCAGTGCCGTGACTAGCGGGAGCGATGGGACCTACGAGCAGTACTTC.

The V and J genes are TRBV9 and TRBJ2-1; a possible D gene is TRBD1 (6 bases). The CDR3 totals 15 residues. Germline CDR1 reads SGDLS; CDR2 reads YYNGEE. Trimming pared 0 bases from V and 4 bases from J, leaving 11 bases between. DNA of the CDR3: TGTGCCAGCAGCGTAGTAGGGACATCTTACAATGAGCAGTTCTTC. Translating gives CASSVVGTSYNEQFF.

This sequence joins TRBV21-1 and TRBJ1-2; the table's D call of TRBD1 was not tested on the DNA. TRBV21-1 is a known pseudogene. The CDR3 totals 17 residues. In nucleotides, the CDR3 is TGTGCCAGCAGCCGCAGGTGGGACAGGGCCGCAATCTATGGCTACACCTTC. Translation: CASSRRWDRAAIYGYTF.

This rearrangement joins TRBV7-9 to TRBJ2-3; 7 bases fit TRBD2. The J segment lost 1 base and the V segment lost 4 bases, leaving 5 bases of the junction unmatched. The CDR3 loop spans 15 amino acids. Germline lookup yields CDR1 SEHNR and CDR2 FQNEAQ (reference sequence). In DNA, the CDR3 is TGTGCCAGCAGCTCTGAGCGGGAAGGCACAGATACGCAGTATTTT. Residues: CASSSEREGTDTQYF.

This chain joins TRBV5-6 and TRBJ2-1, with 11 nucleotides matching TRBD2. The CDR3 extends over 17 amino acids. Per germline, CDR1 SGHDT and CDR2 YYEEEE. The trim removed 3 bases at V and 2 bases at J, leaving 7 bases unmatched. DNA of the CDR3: TGTGCCAGCAGCTCGATTAGCGGGGGGGTCCCCTACAATGAGCAGTTCTTC. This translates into CASSSISGGVPYNEQFF.

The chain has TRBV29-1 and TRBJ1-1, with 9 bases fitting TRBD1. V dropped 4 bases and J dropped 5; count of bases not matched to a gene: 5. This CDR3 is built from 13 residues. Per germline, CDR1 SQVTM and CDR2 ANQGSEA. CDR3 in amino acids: CSVGGQGGTEAFF. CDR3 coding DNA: TGCAGCGTTGGGGGACAGGGTGGAACTGAAGCTTTCTTT.

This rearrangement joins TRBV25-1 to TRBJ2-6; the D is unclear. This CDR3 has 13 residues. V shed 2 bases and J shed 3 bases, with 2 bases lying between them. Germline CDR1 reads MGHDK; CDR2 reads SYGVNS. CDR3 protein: CASSEGGANVLTF. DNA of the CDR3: TGTGCCAGCAGTGAAGGTGGGGCCAACGTCCTGACTTTC.

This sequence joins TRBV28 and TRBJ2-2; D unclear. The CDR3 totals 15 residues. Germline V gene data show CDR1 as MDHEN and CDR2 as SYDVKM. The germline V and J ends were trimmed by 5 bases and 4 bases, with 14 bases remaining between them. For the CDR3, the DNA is TGTGCCAGCAGTGGCTTCGGGCGCGGCACCGGGGAGCTGTTTTTT. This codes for CASSGFGRGTGELFF.

CDR3 nucleotide sequence: TGTGCCAGCAGCTTAATAGCGGAAGAGACCCAGTACTTC. Its protein product is CASSLIAEETQYF. The chain has TRBV13 and TRBJ2-5; a possible D gene is TRBD2 (6 bases). V was cut by 2 bases and J by 3 bases, with 7 bases left in between. Germline CDR1 PRHDT, CDR2 FYEKMQ (reference sequence). There are 13 residues in the CDR3.

CDR3 sequence reads: CASQTSGGETQYF. The CDR3, as DNA: TGTGCCAGCCAGACTAGCGGGGGGGAGACCCAGTACTTC. The chain uses TRBV27 and TRBJ2-5; 13 nucleotides match TRBD2. The CDR3 sequence is 13 residues long. Germline-derived CDR1 and CDR2 are MNHEY and SMNVEV (reference sequence). J was trimmed by 5 bases and V by 8 bases; bases with no gene match: 2.

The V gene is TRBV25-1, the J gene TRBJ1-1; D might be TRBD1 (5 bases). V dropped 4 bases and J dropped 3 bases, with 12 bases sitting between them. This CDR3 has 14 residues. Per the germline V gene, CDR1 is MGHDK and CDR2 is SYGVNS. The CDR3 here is CASSGGWGDTEAFF. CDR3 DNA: TGTGCCAGCAGTGGCGGCTGGGGGGACACTGAAGCTTTCTTT.

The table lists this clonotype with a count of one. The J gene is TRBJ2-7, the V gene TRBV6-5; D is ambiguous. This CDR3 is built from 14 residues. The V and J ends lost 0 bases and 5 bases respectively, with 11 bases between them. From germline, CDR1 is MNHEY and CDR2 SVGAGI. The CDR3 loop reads CASSYSSESNEQYF. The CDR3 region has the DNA TGTGCCAGCAGTTACTCGTCGGAATCAAACGAGCAGTACTTC.

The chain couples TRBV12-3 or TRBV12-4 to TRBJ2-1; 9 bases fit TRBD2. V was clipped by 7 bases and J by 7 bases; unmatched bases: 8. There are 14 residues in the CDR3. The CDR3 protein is CASNLLAGGNEQFF. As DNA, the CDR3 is TGTGCCAGCAACCTCCTCGCGGGGGGGAATGAGCAGTTCTTC.

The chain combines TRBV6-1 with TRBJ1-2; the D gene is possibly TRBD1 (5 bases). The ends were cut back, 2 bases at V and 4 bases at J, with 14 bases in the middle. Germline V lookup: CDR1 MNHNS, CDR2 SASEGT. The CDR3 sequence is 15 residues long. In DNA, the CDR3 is TGTGCCAGCAGTGAATCGACAGTCTTCTCCTATGGCTACACCTTC. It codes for CASSESTVFSYGYTF.